The source of this TCR beta chain is a study of tumor-infiltrating lymphocytes in primary liver carcinoma (dated by TCRdb to between 2016 and 2019). Some background on the complete study: Of the five patients, three men and two women aged 30 to 69 years, four had hepatocellular carcinoma and one had combined HCC and intrahepatic cholangiocarcinoma. High reproducibility was observed for the technical replicate repertoires, with mean shared-clone rates approximately 0.9 and correlation coefficients above 0.95. To link TCRbeta repertoire diversity with the local molecular phenotype, the roughly 23 tumor region samples were profiled using Agilent mRNA microarrays. TCRbeta repertoire sequencing covered 35 specimens from 5 patients: 25 tumor regions, 5 adjacent noncancerous liver tissues and 5 peripheral blood samples. Samples yielded roughly 3.65 to 7.5 million productive TCRbeta reads; read depth did not differ significantly between tissue types. Across five regions of each liver tumor, along with adjacent normal tissue and blood, the study brought together TCRbeta repertoire sequencing, expression microarrays and whole-exome sequencing. The five patients had tumors of stage T1-T3 N0M0, with maximum diameters ranging from roughly 4.2 to 11 cm.

Without any cell sorting, total RNA and DNA were co-extracted from about 20-30 mg of bulk tissue using the AllPrep DNA/RNA mini kit. Roughly five patients with histopathologically diagnosed primary liver carcinoma underwent surgical resection in China between 2015 and 2016. At the time of sampling, the patients had chronic HBV infection and had not received any treatment. Each tumor was sampled at five spatially separated regions: the tumor centre plus the superior, inferior, left-lateral and right-lateral poles. Histological examination found more than 75% viable tumor cells in every tumor sample. Fresh tumor and adjacent tissue pieces were bisected; one half was stored in RNAlater at -80°C, the other sent for histology. The paper as a whole reports these results and caveats: Only about 8-25% of top clones were present in all five regions of a tumor, suggesting spatial heterogeneity of tumor-infiltrating T cells. Because sequencing covered only the TCR beta chain and unpaired alpha chains were not captured, true repertoire diversity is likely underestimated. Comparison of CD4+ and CD8+ T cell repertoires was precluded by the use of bulk unsorted samples. The top 250 clones made up a significantly larger repertoire fraction in tumors than in blood (p = 0.039). Repertoire overlap was found to be higher between tumor regions (mean about 35%) than between tumor-adjacent (about 17%) or tumor-blood (around 15%) pairs, consistent with antigen-driven expansion. With just five patients in the study, the authors point out that the findings should be validated in a larger study.

Starting from around 520 ng total RNA, TCRbeta-specific cDNA was produced by reverse transcription with a constant-region primer and ProtoScript II reverse transcriptase. Three nested multiplex PCR rounds, following a slightly modified ARM-PCR procedure, were used to build the TCRbeta libraries. A final 25-cycle PCR with Deep VentR polymerase added sample barcodes and Illumina adapters. Amplicons of 200-500 bp were gel-purified with a QIAquick gel extraction kit before sequencing. An Illumina HiSeq 2500 was used to sequence the TCRbeta amplicons with 250-bp paired-end reads. For the original study's pipeline: Trimmomatic v0.33 was used to quality-trim the reads, and FLASH v1.2.11 was used to merge paired reads so that full CDR3 sequences could be recovered. V, D and J germline segments were assigned to the rearranged TCRbeta sequences using MiGEC v1.2.1b. Clonotype statistics and Shannon-Wiener diversity indices were computed with VDJtools v1.0.0. Except for diversity analysis, only each sample's 250 most abundant clonotypes were used in subsequent analyses to reduce sampling bias. TCRdb applied fastp at Q25 and MiXCR to the public reads, then kept only in-frame beta chains. Identical CDR3 proteins give one entry, which carries the most common genes and DNA. The V and J calls here are based on TCRdb, not the publication. Within this sample are about 200,000 distinct CDR3 sequences, with just under 85% of them counted one time only. Around a sixth of the sample rests with the top ten.

As for this clonotype: The target of this receptor is not known. No base-level quality is on record; no much larger clone is a single base apart.

This clonotype was sampled from a man between 35 and 55 years old with primary liver carcinoma and hepatitis B virus infection. Sequencing input: tumor tissue from primary liver carcinoma.

For the CDR3, the sequence is CTISRPGLIITQYF. The DNA sequence follows: TGTACCATCAGTCGTCCGGGTCTTATTATTACGCAGTATTTT. The sequence joins TRBV2 to TRBJ2-3; the D segment cannot be called with confidence. CDR1 and CDR2, looked up from the germline V gene, are SNHLY and FYNNEI. The CDR3 holds 14 amino acids from the cysteine to the phenylalanine. Solely the CDR3 DNA is kept, with 42 bases framed from the first base.